What follows is one TCR beta chain and its context. Antigen: not known. This entry is derived from a study of T cells expressing NK-cell markers. Across the whole study: The study sequenced eight donors, seven HCMV-seropositive and one seronegative. Findings and caveats of the study: NKG2C+ dominant clonotypes from 5 to 7 donors made up roughly 1.0-7.0% of CD8+ T cells.

UMIs were included in TCR beta cDNA generated by 5'RACE template switching. After re-calling the 5' RACE reads, TCRdb lists one entry per CDR3 protein, DNA absent. The sample features 500,000 to 600,000 distinct CDR3 sequences, with 3% to 4.5% in its top ten. This CDR3 is 16 amino acids long. The V gene's germline CDR1 is LGHNA and CDR2 YNFKEQ. The rearrangement links TRBV4-2 to TRBJ2-1; TCRdb returns TRBD2, unconfirmable since there is no DNA. The sequenced sample consisted of blood T cells: a sorted CD56 or NKG2C T cell subset, CD4+ or CD8+ T cells, or bulk PBMC T cells (not recorded which). The TCR was taken from a man younger than 30 in good health. CDR3: CASSPTPGTVYNEQFF.